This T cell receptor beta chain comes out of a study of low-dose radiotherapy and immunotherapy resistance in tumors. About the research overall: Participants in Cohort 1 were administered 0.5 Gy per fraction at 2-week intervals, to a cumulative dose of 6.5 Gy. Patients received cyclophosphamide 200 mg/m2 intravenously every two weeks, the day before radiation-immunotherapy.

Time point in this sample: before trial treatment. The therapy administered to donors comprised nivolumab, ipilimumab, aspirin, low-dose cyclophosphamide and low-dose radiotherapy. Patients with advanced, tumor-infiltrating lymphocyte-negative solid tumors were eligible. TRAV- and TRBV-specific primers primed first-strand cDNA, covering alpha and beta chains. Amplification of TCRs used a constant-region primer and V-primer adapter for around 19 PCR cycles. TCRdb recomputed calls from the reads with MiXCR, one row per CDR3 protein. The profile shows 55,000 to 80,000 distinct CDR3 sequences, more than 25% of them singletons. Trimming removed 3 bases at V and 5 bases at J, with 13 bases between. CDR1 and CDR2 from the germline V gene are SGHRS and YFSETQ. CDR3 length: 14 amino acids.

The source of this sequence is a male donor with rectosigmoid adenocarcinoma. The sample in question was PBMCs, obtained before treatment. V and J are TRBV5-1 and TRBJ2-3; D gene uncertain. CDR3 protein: CASSSSTDKDTQYF. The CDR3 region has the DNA TGCGCCAGCAGCTCCTCTACAGATAAAGATACGCAGTATTTT.